The sequence of this TCR beta chain was determined in a study of blood T cell repertoires in COVID-19 (dated by TCRdb to the early 2020s). About the investigation overall: Samples covering the acute and convalescent phases of COVID-19 were provided by collaborators in the United States, Italy and Spain. Subjects who had been exposed to COVID-19, were actively infected with it, or had recovered from it provided the deeply sampled blood TCRbeta repertoires that made up the dataset. A freely available public database, intended as a resource for researchers studying the immune response to SARS-CoV-2, is where the repertoires were released. Where available, HLA class I and class II types were taken from metadata supplied by the sample provider and were not determined by assay-based typing. The samples were drawn from the first 160 participants of the ongoing ImmuneRACE study and from 950 to 1,500 subjects provided by 6 global collaborators. Sample metadata almost always included a de-identified subject ID, COVID-19 status, age in years and sex. The prospective study material was composed of cDNA or gDNA derived from T cells, B-cell-depleted T cells, or PBMCs. On the study overall, not on this receptor specifically: How much clinical and demographic metadata was included differed by source and by participant, and the metadata was provided uncurated.

The germline V and J ends show losses of 3 bases and 12 bases respectively, and no gene match explains 16 bases of the junction. CDR1 and CDR2, looked up from the germline V gene (reference sequence), are LGHDT and YNNKEL. Including cysteine and phenylalanine, the CDR3 has 16 amino acids. The only DNA kept is the CDR3, 48 bases in frame from the first base. Participants in the prospective study were enrolled through a virtual design, were aged about 18 to 89 years, and lived in roughly 26 United States geographic areas. To assign participants to cohorts, the prospective study relied on clinical history that participants themselves reported in a screening survey and a study questionnaire. For ImmuneRACE Cohort 3, a participant was defined as recovered based on two consecutive negative NP/OP PCR tests, clearance by a healthcare professional, or resolution of symptoms. Each participant in the prospective study had whole blood, serum and a nasopharyngeal or oropharyngeal swab collected by mobile phlebotomists. Additional blood draws and questionnaires over an approximately 2-month period could optionally be provided by prospective study participants. Before DNA extraction, prospective study blood samples were shipped either frozen or at room temperature.

With regard to this clone: Its antigen is currently not known. No clone much larger than this one lies a single base away; base qualities are absent.

TCRbeta CDR3 regions were amplified from genomic DNA by means of the immunoSEQ Assay, a bias-controlled multiplex PCR. The authors' analysis ran thus. The number of nucleated cells in each sample was estimated by amplification of reference gene primers within the assay. To quantify the absolute abundance of each unique TCRbeta CDR3 rearrangement, sequence reads were collapsed and filtered. For each sample, productive Simpson clonality was calculated as the square root of Simpson's diversity index across productive rearrangements. Here the immuneACCESS table is served through TCRdb, limited to in-frame sequences with V and J called. Missing clones are a known gap in these copies; in checked studies unresolved V genes cover under half, and the rest lacks a known reason. D and trimming were read from the DNA, whereas the V and J calls and clone size are those reported in that table. Recorded for this sample are around 250,000 clones; approximately 83% of them occurred a single time. The ten most abundant clones make up approximately 2% of the sample.

The rearrangement joined TRBV3-1 (or the pseudogene TRBV3-2) to TRBJ1-4; TRBD1 aligns with 7 central bases. What was sequenced was PBMCs or T cells enriched from blood (not recorded which). The TCR sequence derives from a woman between 45 and 65 years old who had recovered from COVID-19. The bases are TGTGCCAGCAGCCAGGACAGGCTAACACCCATTGCGGAACTGTTTTTT. It translates as CASSQDRLTPIAELFF.